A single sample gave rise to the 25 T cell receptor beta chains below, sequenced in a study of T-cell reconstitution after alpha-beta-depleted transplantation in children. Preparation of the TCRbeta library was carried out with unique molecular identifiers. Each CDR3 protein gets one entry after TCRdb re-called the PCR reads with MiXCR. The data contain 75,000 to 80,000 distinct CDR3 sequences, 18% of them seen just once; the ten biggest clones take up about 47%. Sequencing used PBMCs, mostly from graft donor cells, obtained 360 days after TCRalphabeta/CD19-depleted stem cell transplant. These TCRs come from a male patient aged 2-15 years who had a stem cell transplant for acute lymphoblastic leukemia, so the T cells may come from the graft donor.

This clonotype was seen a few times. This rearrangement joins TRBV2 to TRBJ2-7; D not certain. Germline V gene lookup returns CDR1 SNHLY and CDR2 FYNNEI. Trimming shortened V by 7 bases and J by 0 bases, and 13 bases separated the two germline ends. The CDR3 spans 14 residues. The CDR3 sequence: CASTPELSSYEQYF. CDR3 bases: TGTGCCAGCACGCCGGAGTTGAGCTCCTACGAGCAGTACTTC.

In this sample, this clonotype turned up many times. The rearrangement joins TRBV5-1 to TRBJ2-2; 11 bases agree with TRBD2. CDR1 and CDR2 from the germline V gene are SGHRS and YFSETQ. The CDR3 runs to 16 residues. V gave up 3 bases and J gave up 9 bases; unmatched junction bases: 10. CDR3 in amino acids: CASSSGTSGPVRELFF. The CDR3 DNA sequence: TGCGCCAGCAGCTCCGGGACTAGCGGACCAGTCCGGGAGCTGTTTTTT.

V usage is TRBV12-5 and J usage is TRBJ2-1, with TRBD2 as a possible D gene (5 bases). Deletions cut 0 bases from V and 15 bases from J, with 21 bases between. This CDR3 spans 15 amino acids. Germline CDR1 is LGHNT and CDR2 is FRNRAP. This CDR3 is CASGLVPTPGLGPFF. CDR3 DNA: TGTGCTAGTGGTTTGGTACCAACCCCCGGACTCGGACCGTTCTTC. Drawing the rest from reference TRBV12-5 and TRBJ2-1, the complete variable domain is DARVTQTPRHKVTEMGQEVTMRCQPILGHNTVFWYRQTMMQGLELLAYFRNRAPLDDSGMPKDRFSAEMPDATLATLKIQPSEPRDSAVYFCASGLVPTPGLGPFFGPGTRLTVL.

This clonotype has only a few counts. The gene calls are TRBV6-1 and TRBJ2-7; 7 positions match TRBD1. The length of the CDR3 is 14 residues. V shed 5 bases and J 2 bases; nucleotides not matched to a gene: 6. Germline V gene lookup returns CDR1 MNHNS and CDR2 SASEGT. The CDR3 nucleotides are TGTGCCAGCAGTAAAGACAGGGTCCCCTACGAGCAGTACTTC. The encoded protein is CASSKDRVPYEQYF.

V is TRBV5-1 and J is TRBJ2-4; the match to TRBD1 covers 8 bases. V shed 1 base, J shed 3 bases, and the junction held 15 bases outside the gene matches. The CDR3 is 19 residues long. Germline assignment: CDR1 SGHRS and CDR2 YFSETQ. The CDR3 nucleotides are TGCGCCAGCAGCTTGTCCGGGGACAGGAGCTCCTCTTACAAAAACATTCAGTACTTC. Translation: CASSLSGDRSSSYKNIQYF.

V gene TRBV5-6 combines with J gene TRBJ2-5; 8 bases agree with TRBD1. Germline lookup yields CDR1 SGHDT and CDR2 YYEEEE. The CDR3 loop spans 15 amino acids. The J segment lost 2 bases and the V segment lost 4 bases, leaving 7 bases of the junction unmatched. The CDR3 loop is CASSTGQGGQETQYF. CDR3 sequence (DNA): TGTGCCAGCAGCACCGGACAGGGAGGACAAGAGACCCAGTACTTC. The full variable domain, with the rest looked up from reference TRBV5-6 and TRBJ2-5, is DAGVTQSPTHLIKTRGQQVTLRCSPKSGHDTVSWYQQALGQGPQFIFQYYEEEERQRGNFPDRFSGHQFPNYSSELNVNALLLGDSALYLCASSTGQGGQETQYFGPGTRLLVL.

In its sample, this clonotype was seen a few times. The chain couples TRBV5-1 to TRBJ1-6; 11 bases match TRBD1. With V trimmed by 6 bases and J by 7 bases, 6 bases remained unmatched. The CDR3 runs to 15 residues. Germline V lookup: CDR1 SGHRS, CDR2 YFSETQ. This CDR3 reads CASMGTGGLNSPLHF. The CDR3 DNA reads TGCGCCAGCATGGGGACAGGGGGACTCAATTCACCCCTCCACTTT.

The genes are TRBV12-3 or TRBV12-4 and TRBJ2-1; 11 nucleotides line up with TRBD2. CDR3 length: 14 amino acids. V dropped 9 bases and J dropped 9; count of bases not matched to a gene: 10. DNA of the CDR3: TGTGCCAGTGGGATACTAGCGGGAGTGGCTGAGCAGTTCTTC. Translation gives CASGILAGVAEQFF.

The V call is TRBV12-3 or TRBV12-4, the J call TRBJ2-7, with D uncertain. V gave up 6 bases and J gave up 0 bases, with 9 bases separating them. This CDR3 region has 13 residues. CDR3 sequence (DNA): TGTGCCAGCAGCGACACCTCCTCCTACGAGCAGTACTTC. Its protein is CASSDTSSYEQYF.

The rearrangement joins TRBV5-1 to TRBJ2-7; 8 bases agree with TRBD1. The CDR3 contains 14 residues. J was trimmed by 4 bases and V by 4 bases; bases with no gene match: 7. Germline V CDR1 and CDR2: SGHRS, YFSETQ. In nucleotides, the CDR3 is TGCGCCAGCAGCCCTGCGACAGGGGATTACGAGCAGTACTTC. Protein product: CASSPATGDYEQYF.

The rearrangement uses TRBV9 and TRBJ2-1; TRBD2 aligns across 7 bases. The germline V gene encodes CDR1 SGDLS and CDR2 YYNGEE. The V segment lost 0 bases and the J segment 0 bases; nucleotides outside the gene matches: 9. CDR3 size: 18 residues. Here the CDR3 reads CASSVVSGGVSSYNEQFF. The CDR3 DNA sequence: TGTGCCAGCAGCGTAGTATCGGGGGGAGTCAGCTCCTACAATGAGCAGTTCTTC.

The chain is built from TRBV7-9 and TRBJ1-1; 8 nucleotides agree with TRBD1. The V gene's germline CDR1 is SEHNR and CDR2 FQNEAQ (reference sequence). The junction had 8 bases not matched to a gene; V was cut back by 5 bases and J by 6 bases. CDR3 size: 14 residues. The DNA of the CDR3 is TGTGCCAGCAGCCCACGGACAGGGTCGGCTGAAGCTTTCTTT. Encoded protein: CASSPRTGSAEAFF.

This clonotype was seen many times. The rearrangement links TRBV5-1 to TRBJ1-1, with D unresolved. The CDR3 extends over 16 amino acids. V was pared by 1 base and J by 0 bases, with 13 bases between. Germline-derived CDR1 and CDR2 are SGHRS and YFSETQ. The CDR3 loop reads CASSLRLANLNTEAFF. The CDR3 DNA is TGCGCCAGCAGCTTGAGGTTGGCCAATTTGAACACTGAAGCTTTCTTT.

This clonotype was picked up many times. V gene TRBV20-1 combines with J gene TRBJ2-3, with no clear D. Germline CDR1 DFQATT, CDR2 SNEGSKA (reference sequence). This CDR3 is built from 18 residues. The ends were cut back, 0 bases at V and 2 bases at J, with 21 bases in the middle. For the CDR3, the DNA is TGCAGTGCTAGAGATTGGGGTTCGGAAAGACAATACACAGATACGCAGTATTTT. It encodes CSARDWGSERQYTDTQYF.

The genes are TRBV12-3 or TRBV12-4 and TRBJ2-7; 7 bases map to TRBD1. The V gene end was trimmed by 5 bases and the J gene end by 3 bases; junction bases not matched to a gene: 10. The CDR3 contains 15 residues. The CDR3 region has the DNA TGTGCCAGCAGTCCCCAGGGGGTGAGTCTCTACGAGCAGTACTTC. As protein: CASSPQGVSLYEQYF.

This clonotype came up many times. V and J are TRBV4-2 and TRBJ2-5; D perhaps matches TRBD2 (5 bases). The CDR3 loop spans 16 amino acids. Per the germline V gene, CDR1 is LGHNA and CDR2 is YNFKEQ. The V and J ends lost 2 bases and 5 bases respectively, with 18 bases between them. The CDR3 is CASSQRGAPLGETQYF. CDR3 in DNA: TGTGCCAGCAGCCAACGAGGAGCGCCACTAGGGGAGACCCAGTACTTC.

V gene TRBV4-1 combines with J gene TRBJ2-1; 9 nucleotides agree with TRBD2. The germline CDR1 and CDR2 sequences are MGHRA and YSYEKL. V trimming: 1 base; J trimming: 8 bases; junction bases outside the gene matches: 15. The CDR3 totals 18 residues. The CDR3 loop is CASSQGTLVSSGKYEQFF. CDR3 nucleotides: TGCGCCAGCAGCCAAGGTACCCTAGTGTCTAGCGGGAAATATGAGCAGTTCTTC.

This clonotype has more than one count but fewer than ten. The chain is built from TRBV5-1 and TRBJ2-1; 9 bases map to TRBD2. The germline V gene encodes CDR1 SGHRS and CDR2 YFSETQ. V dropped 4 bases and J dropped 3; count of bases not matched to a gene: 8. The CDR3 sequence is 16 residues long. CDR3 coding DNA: TGCGCCAGCAGCGAAGGACTAGCGCCATACTACAATGAGCAGTTCTTC. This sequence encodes CASSEGLAPYYNEQFF.

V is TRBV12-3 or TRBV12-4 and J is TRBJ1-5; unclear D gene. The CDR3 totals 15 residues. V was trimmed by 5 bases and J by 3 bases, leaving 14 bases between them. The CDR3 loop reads CASSHPETYNQPQHF. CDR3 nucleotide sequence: TGTGCCAGCAGTCACCCCGAGACATACAATCAGCCCCAGCATTTT.

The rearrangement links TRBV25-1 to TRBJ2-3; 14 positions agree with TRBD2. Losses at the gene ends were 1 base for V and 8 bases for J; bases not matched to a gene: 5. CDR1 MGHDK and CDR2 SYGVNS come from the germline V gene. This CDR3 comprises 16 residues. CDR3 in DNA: TGTGCCAGCAGTGAATCAGGACTAGCGGGAGGAGGTACGCAGTATTTT. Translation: CASSESGLAGGGTQYF.

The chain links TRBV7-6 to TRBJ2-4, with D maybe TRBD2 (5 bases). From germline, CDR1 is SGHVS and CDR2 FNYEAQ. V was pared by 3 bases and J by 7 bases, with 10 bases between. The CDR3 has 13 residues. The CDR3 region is CASSFSGSNIQYF. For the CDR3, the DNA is TGTGCCAGCAGCTTCTCGGGGTCCAACATTCAGTACTTC.

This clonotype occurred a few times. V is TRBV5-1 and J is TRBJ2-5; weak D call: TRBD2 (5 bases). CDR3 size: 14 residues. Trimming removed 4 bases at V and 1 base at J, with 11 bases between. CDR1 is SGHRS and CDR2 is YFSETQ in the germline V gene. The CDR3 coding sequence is TGCGCCAGCAGCCTGGGGAGTCCCCAAGAGACCCAGTACTTC. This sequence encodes CASSLGSPQETQYF.

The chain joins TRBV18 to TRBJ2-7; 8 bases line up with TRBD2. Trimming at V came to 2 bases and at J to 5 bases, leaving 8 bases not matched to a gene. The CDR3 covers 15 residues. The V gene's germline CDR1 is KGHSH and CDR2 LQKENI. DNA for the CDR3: TGTGCCAGCTCACCAGTGGACGGGGGGGGGAACGAGCAGTACTTC. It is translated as CASSPVDGGGNEQYF. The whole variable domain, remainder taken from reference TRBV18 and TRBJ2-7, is NAGVMQNPRHLVRRRGQEARLRCSPMKGHSHVYWYRQLPEEGLKFMVYLQKENIIDESGMPKERFSAEFPKEGPSILRIQQVVRGDSAAYFCASSPVDGGGNEQYFGPGTRLTVT.

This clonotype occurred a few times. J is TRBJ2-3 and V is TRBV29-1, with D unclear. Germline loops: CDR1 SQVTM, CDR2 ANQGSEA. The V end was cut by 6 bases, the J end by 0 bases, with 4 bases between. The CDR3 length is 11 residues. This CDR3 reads CSVSSTDTQYF. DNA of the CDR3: TGCAGCGTGTCTAGCACAGATACGCAGTATTTT.

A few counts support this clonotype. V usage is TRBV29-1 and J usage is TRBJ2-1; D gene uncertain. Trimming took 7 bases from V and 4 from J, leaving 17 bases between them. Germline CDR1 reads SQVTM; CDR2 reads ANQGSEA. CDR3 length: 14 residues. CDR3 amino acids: CSAGRRADYNEQFF. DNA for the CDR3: TGCAGCGCTGGGCGAAGGGCCGATTACAATGAGCAGTTCTTC.